The entry below describes one T cell receptor beta chain. These data are taken from a study of shared clonotypes between healthy human individuals. Genomic DNA of each subset was evenly split across several immunoSEQ plates. Using immunoSEQ multiplex PCR, the repertoire was profiled, and TCRdb retains in-frame clones only, with some absent. This table has about 480,000 clones, about 79% appearing once. V was shortened by 6 bases and J by 3 bases, with 16 bases between the two germline ends. This CDR3 is built from 15 residues. CDR1 is LNHDA and CDR2 is SQIVND in the germline V gene (reference sequence).

This TCR derives from a woman between 35 and 50 years old in good health. Some clones in this sample may be carry-over from other donors' samples. The sequenced sample consisted of PBMCs. The V gene is TRBV19, the J gene TRBJ2-3; D is undetermined. CDR3 sequence: CASSPRSGVTDTQYF. In DNA form, the CDR3 reads TGTGCCAGTAGCCCGAGGTCTGGGGTTACAGATACGCAGTATTTT.